This TCR beta chain is from a study of OX40 agonist ivuxolimab in advanced cancers. Study details: The study treated patients with ivuxolimab, an agonistic anti-OX40 (CD134) antibody. Partial responses were seen in three patients, one with hepatocellular carcinoma and two with cutaneous melanoma. Enrolled patients in dose escalation had cancers that were hepatocellular carcinoma, melanoma, renal cell or head and neck cancer. Study observations and caveats: It was also the case that some nonresponders had low normalized T-cell clonal expansion.

As for this clone: Antigen unknown.

Germline lookup yields CDR1 LNHDA and CDR2 SQIVND (reference sequence). The CDR3 extends over 14 amino acids. The V gene end was trimmed by 6 bases and the J gene end by 9 bases; junction bases not matched to a gene: 8. Clones were sequenced by immunoSEQ multiplex PCR, and TCRdb holds only the in-frame ones, with some missing. The sample has 86,000 or so clones, roughly nine tenths seen once. Sequenced here: CD4+ or CD8+ T cells sorted from blood, sampled in a trial of the OX40 agonist ivuxolimab. The receptor was derived from an adult with an advanced solid tumor such as melanoma, head and neck, liver or kidney cancer. The J gene is TRBJ2-1, the V gene TRBV19; 10 positions agree with TRBD2. CDR3 nucleotides: TGTGCCAGTAGATGGGTTAGCGGGGGGAGTGAGCAGTTCTTC. It translates to CASRWVSGGSEQFF.